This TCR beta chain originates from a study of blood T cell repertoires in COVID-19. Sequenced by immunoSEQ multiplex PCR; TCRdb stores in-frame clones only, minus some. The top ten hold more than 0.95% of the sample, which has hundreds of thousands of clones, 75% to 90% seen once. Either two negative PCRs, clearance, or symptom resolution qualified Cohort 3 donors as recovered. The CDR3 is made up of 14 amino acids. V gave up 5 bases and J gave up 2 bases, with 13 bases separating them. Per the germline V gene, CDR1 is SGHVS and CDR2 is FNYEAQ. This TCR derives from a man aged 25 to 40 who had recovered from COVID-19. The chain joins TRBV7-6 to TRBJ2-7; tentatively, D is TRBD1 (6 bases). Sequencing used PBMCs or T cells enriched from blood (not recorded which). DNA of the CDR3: TGTGCCAGCAGCGATAGGGGACAAACCTACGAGCAGTACTTC. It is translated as CASSDRGQTYEQYF.